Given below is one TCR beta chain in context. The antigen is not known. A read error may produce the germline difference seen at one junction end. Exclusion criteria comprised uncontrolled infection, other autoimmune disease, pregnancy or lactation. This sample stems from a study of T cells in Graves' hyperthyroidism and ophthalmopathy. Broader study findings: Patients with ophthalmopathy were separated from those with stable hyperthyroidism by a 13 V-J model. Blood also held most thyroid clonotypes expanded beyond 0.001. Model predictions of ophthalmopathy came a median approximately 6.8 months before onset.

Using RNA transcripts as the source, TCR beta CDR3 regions were amplified. HTBI primers were used for first-round RT-PCR of the TCR CDR3. Using its own MiXCR run on the multiplex PCR reads, TCRdb lists one record per CDR3 protein. The table shows 45,000 to 55,000 distinct CDR3 sequences, with approximately 53% occurring only once. The clonotype comes from a man aged 18 to 29 with Graves' hyperthyroidism. The sequenced material came from peripheral blood or thyroid tissue (not recorded which).

The chain's CDR3 is CASSLVVDRAETQYF. The CDR3 DNA reads TGTGCCAGCAGCTTAGTAGTTGACAGGGCAGAGACCCAATACTTC. This sequence joins TRBV7-9 and TRBJ2-5; 7 nucleotides agree with TRBD1. The CDR3 extends over 15 amino acids. Germline CDR1 is SEHNR and CDR2 is FQNEAQ (reference sequence).